This T cell receptor (beta chain) was captured in a study of T cells expressing NK-cell markers. Study as a whole: With respect to HCMV, most of the eight sequenced donors were seropositive, and one was seronegative.

The CDR3 runs to 14 residues. Per germline, CDR1 LGHNA and CDR2 YSLEER. Study-level findings and limits: Of the CD8+ T cell pool in roughly six donors, about 1.0-7.0% was accounted for by dominant NKG2C+ clonotypes. The study left the HCMV specificity of expanded NKG2C+ T cell clones unresolved.

In generating TCR beta cDNA, 5'RACE template switching with UMIs was used. TCRdb reprocessed the 5' RACE reads, keeping one entry per CDR3 protein, no DNA. In all, the sample yields some 450,000 distinct CDR3 sequences. Of note for this clonotype: The antigen is not known.

This sequence originates from a woman aged 18 to 75 in good health. Sequencing input: blood T cells: a sorted CD56 or NKG2C T cell subset, CD4+ or CD8+ T cells, or bulk PBMC T cells (not recorded which). The V call is TRBV4-3, the J call TRBJ2-3. CDR3 residues: CASSQGLAADTQYF.